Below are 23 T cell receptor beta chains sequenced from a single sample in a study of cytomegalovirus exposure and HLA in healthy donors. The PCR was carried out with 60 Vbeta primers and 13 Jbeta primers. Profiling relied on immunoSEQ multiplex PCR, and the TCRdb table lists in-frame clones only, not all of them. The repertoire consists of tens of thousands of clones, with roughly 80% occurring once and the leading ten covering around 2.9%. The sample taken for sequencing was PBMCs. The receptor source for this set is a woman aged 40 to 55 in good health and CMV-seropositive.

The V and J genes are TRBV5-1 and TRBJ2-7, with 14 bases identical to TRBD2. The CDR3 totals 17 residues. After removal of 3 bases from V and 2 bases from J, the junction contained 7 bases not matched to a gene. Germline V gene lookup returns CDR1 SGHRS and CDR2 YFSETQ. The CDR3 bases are TGCGCCAGCAGCTCGGGACTAGCGGGGGTCAAGACCTACGAGCAGTACTTC. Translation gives CASSSGLAGVKTYEQYF. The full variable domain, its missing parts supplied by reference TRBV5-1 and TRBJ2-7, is KAGVTQTPRYLIKTRGQQVTLSCSPISGHRSVSWYQQTPGQGLQFLFEYFSETQRNKGNFPGRFSGRQFSNSRSEMNVSTLELGDSALYLCASSSGLAGVKTYEQYFGPGTRLTVT.

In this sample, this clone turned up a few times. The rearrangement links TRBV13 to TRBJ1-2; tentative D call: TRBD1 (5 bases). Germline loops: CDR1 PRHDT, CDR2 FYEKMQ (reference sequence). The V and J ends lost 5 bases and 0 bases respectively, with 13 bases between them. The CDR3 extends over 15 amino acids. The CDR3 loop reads CASSPGGRANYGYTF. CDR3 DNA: TGTGCCAGCAGCCCCGGCGGCAGGGCTAACTATGGCTACACCTTC.

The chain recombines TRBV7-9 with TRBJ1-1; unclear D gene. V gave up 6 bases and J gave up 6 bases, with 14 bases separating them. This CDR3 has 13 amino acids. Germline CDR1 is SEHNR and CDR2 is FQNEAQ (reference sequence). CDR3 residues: CASSPTLSAEAFF. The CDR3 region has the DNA TGTGCCAGCAGTCCTACTTTGAGCGCTGAAGCTTTCTTT.

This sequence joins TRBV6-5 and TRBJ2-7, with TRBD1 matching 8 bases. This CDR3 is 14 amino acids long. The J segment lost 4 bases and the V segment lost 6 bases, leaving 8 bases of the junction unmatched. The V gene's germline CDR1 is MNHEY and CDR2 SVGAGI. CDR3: CASSPGQGVYEQYF. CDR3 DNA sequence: TGTGCCAGCAGCCCCGGACAGGGAGTTTACGAGCAGTACTTC.

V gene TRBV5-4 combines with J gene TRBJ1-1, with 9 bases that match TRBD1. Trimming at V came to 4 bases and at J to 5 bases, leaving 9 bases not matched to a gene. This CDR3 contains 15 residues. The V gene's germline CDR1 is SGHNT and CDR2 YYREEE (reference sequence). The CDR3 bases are TGTGCCAGCAGCCAGGACAGGGGATTGTGGACTGAAGCTTTCTTT. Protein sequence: CASSQDRGLWTEAFF.

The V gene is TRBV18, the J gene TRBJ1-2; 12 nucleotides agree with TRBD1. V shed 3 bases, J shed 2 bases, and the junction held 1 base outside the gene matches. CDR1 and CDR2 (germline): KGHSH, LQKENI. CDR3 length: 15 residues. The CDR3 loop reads CASSPGTGGNYGYTF. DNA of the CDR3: TGTGCCAGCTCACCTGGGACAGGGGGCAACTATGGCTACACCTTC.

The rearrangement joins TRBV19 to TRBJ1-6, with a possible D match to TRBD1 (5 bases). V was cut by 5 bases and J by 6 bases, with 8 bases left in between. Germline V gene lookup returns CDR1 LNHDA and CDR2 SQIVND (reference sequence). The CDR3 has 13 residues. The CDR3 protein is CASSVTVNSPLHF. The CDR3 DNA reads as TGTGCCAGTAGTGTGACAGTTAATTCACCCCTCCACTTT.

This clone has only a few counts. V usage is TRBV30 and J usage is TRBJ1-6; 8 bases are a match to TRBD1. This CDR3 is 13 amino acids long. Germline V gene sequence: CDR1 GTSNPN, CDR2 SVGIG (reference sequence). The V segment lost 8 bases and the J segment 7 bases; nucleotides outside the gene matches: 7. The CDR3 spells CAVGQGTNSPLHF. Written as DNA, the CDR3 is TGTGCCGTCGGACAGGGCACGAATTCACCCCTCCACTTT.

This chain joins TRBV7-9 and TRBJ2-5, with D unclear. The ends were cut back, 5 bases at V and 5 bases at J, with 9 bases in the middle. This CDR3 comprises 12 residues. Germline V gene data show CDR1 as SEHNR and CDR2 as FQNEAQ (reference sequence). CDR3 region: CASSPSRETQYF. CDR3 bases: TGTGCCAGCAGCCCCTCCCGTGAGACCCAGTACTTC.

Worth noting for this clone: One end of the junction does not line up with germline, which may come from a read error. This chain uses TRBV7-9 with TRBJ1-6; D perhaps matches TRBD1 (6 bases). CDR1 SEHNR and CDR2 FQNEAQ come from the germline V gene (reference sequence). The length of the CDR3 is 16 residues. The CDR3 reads CASSLSGGSFNSPLHF. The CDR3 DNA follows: TGTGCCAGCAGCTTATCGGGGGGCTCCTTTAATTCACCCCTCCACTTT.

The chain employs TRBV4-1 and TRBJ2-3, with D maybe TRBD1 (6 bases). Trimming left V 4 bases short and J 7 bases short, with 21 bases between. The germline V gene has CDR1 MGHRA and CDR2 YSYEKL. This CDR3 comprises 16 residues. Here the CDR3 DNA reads TGCGCCAGCAGCCCCAATACAGGGACCGTTCCATATACGCAGTATTTT. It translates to CASSPNTGTVPYTQYF.

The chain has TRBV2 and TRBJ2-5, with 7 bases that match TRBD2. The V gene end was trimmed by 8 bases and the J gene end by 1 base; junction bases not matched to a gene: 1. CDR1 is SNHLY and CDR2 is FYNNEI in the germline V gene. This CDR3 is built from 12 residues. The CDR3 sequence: CASGTTQETQYF. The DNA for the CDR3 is TGTGCCAGCGGGACTACCCAAGAGACCCAGTACTTC.

The CDR3 protein is CASSRGTGRRVQETQYF. CDR3 in DNA: TGTGCCAGCAGCAGGGGGACAGGGAGGAGGGTCCAAGAGACCCAGTACTTC. The V and J genes are TRBV21-1 and TRBJ2-5; the table gives TRBD1 as D, unverified against the DNA. TRBV21-1 is an annotated pseudogene. The CDR3 runs 17 residues.

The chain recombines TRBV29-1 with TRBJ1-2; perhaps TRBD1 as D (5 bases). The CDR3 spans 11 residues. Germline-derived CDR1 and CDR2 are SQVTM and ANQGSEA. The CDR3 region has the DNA TGCAGGGGGGGTAGCACAAATGGCTACACCTTC. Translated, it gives CRGGSTNGYTF.

The CDR3 sequence is CASSSNRGQETQYF. The CDR3 bases are TGTGCCAGCAGTTCTAACAGGGGTCAAGAGACCCAGTACTTC. The chain uses TRBV27 and TRBJ2-5; 7 bases map to TRBD1. Germline V gene data show CDR1 as MNHEY and CDR2 as SMNVEV (reference sequence). After removal of 4 bases from V and 2 bases from J, the junction contained 4 bases not matched to a gene. This CDR3 comprises 14 residues.

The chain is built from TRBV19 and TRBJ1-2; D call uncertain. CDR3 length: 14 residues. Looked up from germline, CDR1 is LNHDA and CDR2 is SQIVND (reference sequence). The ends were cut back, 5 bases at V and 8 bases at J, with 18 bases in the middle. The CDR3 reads CASSVEVRGGGYTF. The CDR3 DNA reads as TGTGCCAGTAGTGTCGAGGTCCGGGGTGGAGGCTACACCTTC. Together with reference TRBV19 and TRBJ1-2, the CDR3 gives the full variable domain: DGGITQSPKYLFRKEGQNVTLSCEQNLNHDAMYWYRQDPGQGLRLIYYSQIVNDFQKGDIAEGYSVSREKKESFPLTVTSAQKNPTAFYLCASSVEVRGGGYTFGSGTRLTVV.

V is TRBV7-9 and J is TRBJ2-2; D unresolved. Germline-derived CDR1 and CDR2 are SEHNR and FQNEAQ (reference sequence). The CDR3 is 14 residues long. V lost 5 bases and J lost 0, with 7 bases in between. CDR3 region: CASSPPANTGELFF. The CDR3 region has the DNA TGTGCCAGCAGCCCGCCGGCGAACACCGGGGAGCTGTTTTTT.

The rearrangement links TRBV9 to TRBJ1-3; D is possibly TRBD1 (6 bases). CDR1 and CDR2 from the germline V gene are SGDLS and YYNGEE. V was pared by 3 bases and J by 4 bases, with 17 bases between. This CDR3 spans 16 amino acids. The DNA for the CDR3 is TGTGCCAGCAGCGGTCGGGGGGGGGCGCGCGGAAACACCATATATTTT. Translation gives CASSGRGGARGNTIYF.

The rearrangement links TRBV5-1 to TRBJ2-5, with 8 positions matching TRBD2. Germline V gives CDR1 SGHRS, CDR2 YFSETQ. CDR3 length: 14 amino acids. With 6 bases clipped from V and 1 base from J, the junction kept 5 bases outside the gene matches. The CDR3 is CASNGGGPQETQYF. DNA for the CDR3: TGCGCCAGCAATGGCGGGGGGCCCCAAGAGACCCAGTACTTC.

This chain's CDR3 is CASAGTTSPGELFF. The CDR3 DNA reads as TGTGCCTCGGCCGGGACTACCTCCCCCGGGGAGCTGTTTTTT. V is TRBV7-6 and J is TRBJ2-2; 7 nucleotides align to TRBD2. The J segment lost 6 bases and the V segment lost 11 bases, leaving 12 bases of the junction unmatched. This CDR3 has 14 amino acids. CDR1 and CDR2 (germline): SGHVS, FNYEAQ. The whole variable domain, filled in from reference TRBV7-6 and TRBJ2-2, reads GAGVSQSPRYKVTKRGQDVALRCDPISGHVSLYWYRQALGQGPEFLTYFNYEAQQDKSGLPNDRFSAERPEGSISTLTIQRTEQRDSAMYRCASAGTTSPGELFFGEGSRLTVL.

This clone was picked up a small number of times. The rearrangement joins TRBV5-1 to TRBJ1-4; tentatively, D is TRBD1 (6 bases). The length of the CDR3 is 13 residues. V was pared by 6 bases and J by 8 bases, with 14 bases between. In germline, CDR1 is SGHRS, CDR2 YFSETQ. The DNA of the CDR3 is TGCGCCAGCACCCGGGAGGGGGGAGAAAAACTGTTTTTT. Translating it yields CASTREGGEKLFF. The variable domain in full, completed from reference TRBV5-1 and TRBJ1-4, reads KAGVTQTPRYLIKTRGQQVTLSCSPISGHRSVSWYQQTPGQGLQFLFEYFSETQRNKGNFPGRFSGRQFSNSRSEMNVSTLELGDSALYLCASTREGGEKLFFGSGTQLSVL.

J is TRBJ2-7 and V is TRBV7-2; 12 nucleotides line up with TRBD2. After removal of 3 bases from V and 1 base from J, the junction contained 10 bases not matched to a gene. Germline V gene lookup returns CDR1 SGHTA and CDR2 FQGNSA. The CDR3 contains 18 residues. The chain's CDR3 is CASSLGAPTSGGSYEQYF. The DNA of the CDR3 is TGTGCCAGCAGCTTGGGGGCCCCAACTAGCGGGGGGTCCTACGAGCAGTACTTC.

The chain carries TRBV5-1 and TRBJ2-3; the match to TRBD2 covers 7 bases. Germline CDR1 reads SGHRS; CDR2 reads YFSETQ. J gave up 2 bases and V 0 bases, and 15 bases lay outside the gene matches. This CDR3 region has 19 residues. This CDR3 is CASSLVPSDTSANTDTQYF. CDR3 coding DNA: TGCGCCAGCAGCTTGGTTCCCTCGGATACTAGCGCTAACACAGATACGCAGTATTTT.